The clone carrying this T cell receptor beta chain was found many times. The sample comes from a study of OX40 agonist ivuxolimab in advanced cancers. Across the whole study: A male proportion of about 84% was recorded, with mean age around 60 years and range roughly 23 to 79. Three patients got partial responses; one had hepatocellular carcinoma and two had cutaneous melanoma.

The CDR3 length is 16 residues. With V trimmed by 0 bases and J by 7 bases, 8 bases remained unmatched. CDR1 KGHSY and CDR2 FQNENV come from the germline V gene. Sequenced by immunoSEQ multiplex PCR; TCRdb stores in-frame clones only, minus some. The sample comprises tens of thousands of clones, 89% of which are singletons, and approximately 20% rests with the top ten. The clonotype was recovered from an adult with an advanced solid tumor such as melanoma, head and neck, liver or kidney cancer. The source was CD4+ or CD8+ T cells sorted from blood, collected in a trial of the OX40 agonist ivuxolimab. The chain employs TRBV16 and TRBJ1-2, with 10 bases lining up with TRBD1. The DNA of the CDR3 is TGTGCCAGCAGCCAATCGATGGGGACAGGGGTTGGTGGCTACACCTTC. Its translation is CASSQSMGTGVGGYTF.